The entry below gives a single TCR beta chain sequence along with its context. Its antigen remains unidentified. The data derive from a study of cytomegalovirus exposure and HLA in healthy donors. The length of the CDR3 is 16 residues. The V gene lost 2 bases and the J gene lost 2 bases, with 13 bases spanning the gap. Germline assignment: CDR1 MNHEY and CDR2 SVGAGI. Produced via immunoSEQ multiplex PCR; TCRdb's table is partial and in-frame only. The top ten clones hold less than 2% of a sample with approximately 120,000 clones, about 96% of them seen once. General study points: According to the study, approximately 150 TCR beta chains were cytomegalovirus-associated.

The V and J genes are TRBV6-5 and TRBJ2-4; tentatively, D is TRBD2 (5 bases). Source material: PBMCs. The sequence derives from a man younger than 30 in good health and CMV-seronegative. The CDR3 here is CASSYEGFRSKNIQYF. The CDR3 DNA is TGTGCCAGCAGTTACGAGGGTTTTAGGTCCAAAAACATTCAGTACTTC.